Listed here is a single T cell receptor (beta chain). Its antigen is unknown. Receiving focal radiation plus CTLA-4 blockade with ipilimumab were patients who had chemo-refractory metastatic non-small-cell lung cancer. The data were taken from a study of radiotherapy plus CTLA-4 blockade in lung cancer. Study details: Across the patients, objective responses occurred in 15% to 20%, and disease control in just over 30%.

Study-wide results and limits: Early blood T cell clone dynamics, with interferon-beta, were reported to best predict response.

Germline CDR1 SGHVS, CDR2 FQNEAQ. The CDR3 spans 16 residues. Unmatched junction bases numbered 8, after V lost 5 bases and J lost 4 bases. The table came from immunoSEQ multiplex PCR; TCRdb's copy has only in-frame clones and leaves some out. The profile shows tens of thousands of clones, around nine tenths of them singletons. V is TRBV7-8 and J is TRBJ2-2; 9 bases match TRBD2. The specimen comprised peripheral blood, sampled from a patient treated with radiotherapy plus ipilimumab. The TCR sequence derives from a human donor with non-small cell lung cancer that progressed on radiotherapy plus ipilimumab. CDR3 in DNA: TGTGCCAGCAGCCCCCGCATAGCGGGAGTCACCGGGGAGCTGTTTTTT. Its protein product is CASSPRIAGVTGELFF.